The 8 T cell receptor beta chains below come from one sample, sequenced in a study of blood T cell repertoires in COVID-19. The repertoire was sequenced with immunoSEQ multiplex PCR; TCRdb's copy has only in-frame clones and lacks some. The sample yields under 85,000 clones, approximately 80% seen once. The sequenced material came from peripheral blood. These receptor sequences come from a man between 60 and 75 years old with active or convalescent COVID-19.

The chain is built from TRBV7-8 and TRBJ1-1; the match to TRBD1 covers 8 bases. The CDR3 consists of 18 residues. The germline CDR1 and CDR2 sequences are SGHVS and FQNEAQ. J was trimmed by 5 bases and V by 0 bases; bases with no gene match: 14. This CDR3 reads CASSLARRTGPLGTEAFF. CDR3 nucleotide sequence: TGTGCCAGCAGCTTAGCGCGAAGGACAGGGCCTTTGGGGACTGAAGCTTTCTTT.

The chain recombines TRBV9 with TRBJ2-6, with D possibly being TRBD1 (6 bases). CDR1 is SGDLS and CDR2 is YYNGEE in the germline V gene. V gave up 4 bases and J gave up 2 bases, with 13 bases separating them. The CDR3 contains 16 residues. The chain's CDR3 is CASSPRDTAGANVLTF. CDR3 sequence (DNA): TGTGCCAGCAGCCCCCGGGACACAGCTGGGGCCAACGTCCTGACTTTC.

The chain has TRBV19 and TRBJ2-2; TRBD1 agrees at 7 bases. The trim removed 6 bases at V and 8 bases at J, leaving 3 bases unmatched. CDR1 is LNHDA and CDR2 is SQIVND in the germline V gene (reference sequence). The CDR3 loop spans 12 amino acids. In nucleotides, the CDR3 is TGTGCCAGTAGGACAGGGACGGGGGAGCTGTTTTTT. Protein product: CASRTGTGELFF.

The rearrangement uses TRBV20-1 and TRBJ2-3; 8 bases line up with TRBD2. Looked up from germline, CDR1 is DFQATT and CDR2 is SNEGSKA (reference sequence). V lost 3 bases and J lost 1; bases outside the gene matches: 12. This CDR3 has 17 residues. The CDR3 region has the DNA TGCAGTGCTAGTAGTGCGGGGGGACTTGTGCGCACAGATACGCAGTATTTT. Translating it yields CSASSAGGLVRTDTQYF.

The chain employs TRBV5-4 and TRBJ2-4; D unresolved. The germline gives CDR1 SGHNT, CDR2 YYREEE (reference sequence). The CDR3 runs 14 residues. Trimming left V 0 bases short and J 0 bases short, with 4 bases between. The CDR3 nucleotides read TGTGCCAGCAGCTTGGGTCAAGCCAAAAACATTCAGTACTTC. Translation gives CASSLGQAKNIQYF.

The sample holds a few counts of this clone. This chain joins TRBV2 and TRBJ2-2; D unclear. Trimming took off 2 bases at V and 5 bases at J, with 3 bases between the two ends. CDR1 is SNHLY, CDR2 FYNNEI, per germline. This CDR3 has 12 residues. CDR3 sequence: CASSELTGELFF. For the CDR3, the DNA is TGTGCCAGCAGTGAACTGACCGGGGAGCTGTTTTTT.

This clone was counted a few times. This chain joins TRBV5-1 and TRBJ1-1; TRBD1 matches at 7 bases. V shed 4 bases, J shed 1 base, and the junction held 7 bases outside the gene matches. This CDR3 is 15 amino acids long. From germline, CDR1 is SGHRS and CDR2 YFSETQ. CDR3 sequence (DNA): TGCGCCAGCAGCCTACCGGGACAGCCGAACACTGAAGCTTTCTTT. It specifies CASSLPGQPNTEAFF.

The V gene is TRBV24-1, the J gene TRBJ1-1, with TRBD1 identical over 7 bases. The CDR3 length is 15 residues. The V segment lost 3 bases and the J segment 7 bases; nucleotides outside the gene matches: 10. Germline assignment: CDR1 KGHDR and CDR2 SFDVKD. CDR3 nucleotides: TGTGCCACCAGTGATCCCCGGGACAGTGGAAATGAAGCTTTCTTT. Translation: CATSDPRDSGNEAFF.